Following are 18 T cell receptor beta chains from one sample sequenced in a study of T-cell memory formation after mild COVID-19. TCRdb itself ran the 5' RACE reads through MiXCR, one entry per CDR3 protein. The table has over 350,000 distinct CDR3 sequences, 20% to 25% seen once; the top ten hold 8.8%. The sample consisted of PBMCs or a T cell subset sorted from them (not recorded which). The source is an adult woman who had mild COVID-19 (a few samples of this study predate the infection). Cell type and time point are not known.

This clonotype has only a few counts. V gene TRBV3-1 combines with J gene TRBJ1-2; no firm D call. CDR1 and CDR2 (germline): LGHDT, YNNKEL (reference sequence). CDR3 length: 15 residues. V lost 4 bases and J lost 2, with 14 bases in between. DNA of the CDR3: TGTGCCAGCAGCCGGAGACAAGCCCGGAACTATGGCTACACCTTC. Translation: CASSRRQARNYGYTF.

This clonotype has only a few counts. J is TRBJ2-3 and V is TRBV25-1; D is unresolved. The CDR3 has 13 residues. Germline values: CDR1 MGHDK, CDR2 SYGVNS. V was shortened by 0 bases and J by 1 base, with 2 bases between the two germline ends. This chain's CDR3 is CASSEYRTDTQYF. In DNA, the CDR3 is TGTGCCAGCAGTGAATACCGCACAGATACGCAGTATTTT.

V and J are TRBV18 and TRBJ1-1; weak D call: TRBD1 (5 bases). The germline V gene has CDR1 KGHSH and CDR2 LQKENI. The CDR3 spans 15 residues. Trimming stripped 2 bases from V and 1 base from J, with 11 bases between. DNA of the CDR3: TGTGCCAGCTCACCAAGGCAGGGAGAGAACACTGAAGCTTTCTTT. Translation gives CASSPRQGENTEAFF.

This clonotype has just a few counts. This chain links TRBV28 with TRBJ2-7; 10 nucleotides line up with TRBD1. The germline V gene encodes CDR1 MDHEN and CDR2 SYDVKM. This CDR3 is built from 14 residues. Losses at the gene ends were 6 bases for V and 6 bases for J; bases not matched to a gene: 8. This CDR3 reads CASRPGQGGGEQYF. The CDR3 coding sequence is TGTGCCAGCAGGCCCGGACAGGGGGGTGGCGAGCAGTACTTC.

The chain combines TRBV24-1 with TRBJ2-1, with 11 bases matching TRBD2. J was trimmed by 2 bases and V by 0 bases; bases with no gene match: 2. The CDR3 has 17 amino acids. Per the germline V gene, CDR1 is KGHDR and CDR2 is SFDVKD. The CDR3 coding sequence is TGTGCCACCAGTGATTTGGGTAGCGGGAGGGCCTACAATGAGCAGTTCTTC. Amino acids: CATSDLGSGRAYNEQFF.

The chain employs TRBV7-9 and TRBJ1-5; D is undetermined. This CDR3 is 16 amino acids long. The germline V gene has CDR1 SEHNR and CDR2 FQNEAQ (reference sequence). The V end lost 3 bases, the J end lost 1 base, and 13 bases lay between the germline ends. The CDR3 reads CASSFGLTRSNQPQHF. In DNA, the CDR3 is TGTGCCAGCAGCTTCGGACTCACACGGAGCAATCAGCCCCAGCATTTT.

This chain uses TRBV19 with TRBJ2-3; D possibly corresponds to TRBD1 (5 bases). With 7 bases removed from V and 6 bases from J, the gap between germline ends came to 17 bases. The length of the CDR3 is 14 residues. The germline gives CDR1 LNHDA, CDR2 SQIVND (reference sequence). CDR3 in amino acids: CASTVAGPRDTQYF. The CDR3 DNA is TGTGCCAGTACGGTTGCAGGGCCGCGGGATACGCAGTATTTT. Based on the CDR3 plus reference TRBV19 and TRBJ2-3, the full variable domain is DGGITQSPKYLFRKEGQNVTLSCEQNLNHDAMYWYRQDPGQGLRLIYYSQIVNDFQKGDIAEGYSVSREKKESFPLTVTSAQKNPTAFYLCASTVAGPRDTQYFGPGTRLTVL.

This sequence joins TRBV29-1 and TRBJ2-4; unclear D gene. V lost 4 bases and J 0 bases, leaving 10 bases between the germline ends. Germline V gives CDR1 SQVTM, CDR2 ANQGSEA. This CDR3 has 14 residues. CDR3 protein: CSVGGYLAKNIQYF. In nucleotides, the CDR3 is TGCAGCGTTGGAGGATACCTAGCCAAAAACATTCAGTACTTC.

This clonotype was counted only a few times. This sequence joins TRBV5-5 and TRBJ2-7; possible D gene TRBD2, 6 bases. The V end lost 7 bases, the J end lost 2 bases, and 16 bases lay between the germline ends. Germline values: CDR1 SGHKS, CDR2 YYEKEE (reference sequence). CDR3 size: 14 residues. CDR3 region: CASGTHHNTYEQYF. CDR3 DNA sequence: TGTGCCAGCGGGACTCACCATAATACCTACGAGCAGTACTTC. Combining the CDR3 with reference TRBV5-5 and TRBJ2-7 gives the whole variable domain DAGVTQSPTHLIKTRGQQVTLRCSPISGHKSVSWYQQVLGQGPQFIFQYYEKEERGRGNFPDRFSARQFPNYSSELNVNALLLGDSALYLCASGTHHNTYEQYFGPGTRLTVT.

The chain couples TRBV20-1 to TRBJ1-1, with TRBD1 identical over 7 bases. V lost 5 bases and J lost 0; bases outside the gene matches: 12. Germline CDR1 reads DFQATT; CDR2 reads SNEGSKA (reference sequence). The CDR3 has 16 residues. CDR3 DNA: TGCAGTGCTTTTTACCTTGACGGACAGGTGAACACTGAAGCTTTCTTT. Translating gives CSAFYLDGQVNTEAFF.

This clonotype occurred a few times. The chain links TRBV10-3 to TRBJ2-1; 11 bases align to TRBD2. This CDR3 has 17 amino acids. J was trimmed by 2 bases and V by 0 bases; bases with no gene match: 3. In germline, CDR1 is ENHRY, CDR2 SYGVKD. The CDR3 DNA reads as TGTGCCATCAGTGAGTCTATAGCGGGGGGGCCCTACAATGAGCAGTTCTTC. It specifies CAISESIAGGPYNEQFF.

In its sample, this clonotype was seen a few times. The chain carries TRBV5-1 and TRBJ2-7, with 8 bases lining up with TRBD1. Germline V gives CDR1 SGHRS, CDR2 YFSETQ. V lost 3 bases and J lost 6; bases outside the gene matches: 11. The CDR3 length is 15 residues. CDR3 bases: TGCGCCAGCAGCTCGGGACAGGCCTCGAGGGGCGAGCAGTACTTC. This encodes CASSSGQASRGEQYF.

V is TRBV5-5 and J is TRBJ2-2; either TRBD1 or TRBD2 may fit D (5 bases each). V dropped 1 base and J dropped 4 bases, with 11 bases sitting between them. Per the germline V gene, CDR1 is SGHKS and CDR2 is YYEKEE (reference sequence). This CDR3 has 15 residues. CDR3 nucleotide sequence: TGTGCCAGCAGCTTGCCCGGGGCCACCACCGGGGAGCTGTTTTTT. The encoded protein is CASSLPGATTGELFF.

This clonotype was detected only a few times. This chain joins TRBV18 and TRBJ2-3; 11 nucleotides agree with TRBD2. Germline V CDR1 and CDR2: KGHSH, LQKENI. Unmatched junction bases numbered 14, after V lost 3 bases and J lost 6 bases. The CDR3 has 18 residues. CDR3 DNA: TGTGCCAGCTCACCGCTAGCGGGAGGAGGAACGGGAGGCGATACGCAGTATTTT. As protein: CASSPLAGGGTGGDTQYF. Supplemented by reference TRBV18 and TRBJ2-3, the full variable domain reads NAGVMQNPRHLVRRRGQEARLRCSPMKGHSHVYWYRQLPEEGLKFMVYLQKENIIDESGMPKERFSAEFPKEGPSILRIQQVVRGDSAAYFCASSPLAGGGTGGDTQYFGPGTRLTVL.

CDR3 sequence: CSATPGTRGVIEQFF. For the CDR3, the DNA is TGCAGTGCTACCCCCGGGACTAGAGGCGTTATAGAGCAGTTCTTC. J is TRBJ2-1 and V is TRBV20-1, with 8 bases that match TRBD2. The germline V gene encodes CDR1 DFQATT and CDR2 SNEGSKA (reference sequence). J was trimmed by 10 bases and V by 4 bases; bases with no gene match: 15. The CDR3 is made up of 15 amino acids.

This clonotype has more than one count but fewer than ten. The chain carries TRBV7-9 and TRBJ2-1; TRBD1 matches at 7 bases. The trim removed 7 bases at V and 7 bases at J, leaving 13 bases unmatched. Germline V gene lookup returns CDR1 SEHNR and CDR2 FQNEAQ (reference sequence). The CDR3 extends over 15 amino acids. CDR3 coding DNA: TGTGCCAGCAATAACGCGAGGGACAGACGAAATGAGCAGTTCTTC. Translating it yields CASNNARDRRNEQFF. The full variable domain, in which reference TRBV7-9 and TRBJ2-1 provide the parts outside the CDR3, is DTGVSQNPRHKITKRGQNVTFRCDPISEHNRLYWYRQTLGQGPEFLTYFQNEAQLEKSRLLSDRFSAERPKGSFSTLEIQRTEQGDSAMYLCASNNARDRRNEQFFGPGTRLTVL.

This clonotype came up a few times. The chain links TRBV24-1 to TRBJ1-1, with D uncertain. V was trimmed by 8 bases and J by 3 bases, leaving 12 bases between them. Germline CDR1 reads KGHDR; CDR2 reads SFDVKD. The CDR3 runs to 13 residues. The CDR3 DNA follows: TGTGCCACCAAGGAGCATGCGGACACTGAAGCTTTCTTT. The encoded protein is CATKEHADTEAFF.

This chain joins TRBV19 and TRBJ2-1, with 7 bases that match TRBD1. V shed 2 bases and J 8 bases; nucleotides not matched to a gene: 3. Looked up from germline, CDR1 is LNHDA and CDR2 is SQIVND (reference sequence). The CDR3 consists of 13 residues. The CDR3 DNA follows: TGTGCCAGTAGTATACCCACAGGGGATGAGCAGTTCTTC. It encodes CASSIPTGDEQFF.